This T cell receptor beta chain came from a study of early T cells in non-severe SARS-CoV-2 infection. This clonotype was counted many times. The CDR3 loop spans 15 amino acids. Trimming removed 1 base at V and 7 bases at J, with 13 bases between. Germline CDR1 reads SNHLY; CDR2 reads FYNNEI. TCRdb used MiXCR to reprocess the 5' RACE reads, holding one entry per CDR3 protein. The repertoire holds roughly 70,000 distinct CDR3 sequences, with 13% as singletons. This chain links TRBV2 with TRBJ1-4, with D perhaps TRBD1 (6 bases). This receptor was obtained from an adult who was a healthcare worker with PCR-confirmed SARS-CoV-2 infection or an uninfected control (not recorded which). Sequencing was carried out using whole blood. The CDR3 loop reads CASSEDGRGIEKLFF. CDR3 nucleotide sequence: TGTGCCAGCAGTGAAGATGGCAGGGGTATTGAAAAACTGTTTTTT. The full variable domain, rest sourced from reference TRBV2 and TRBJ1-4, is EPEVTQTPSHQVTQMGQEVILRCVPISNHLYFYWYRQILGQKVEFLVSFYNNEISEKSEIFDDQFSVERPDGSNFTLKIRSTKLEDSAMYFCASSEDGRGIEKLFFGSGTQLSVL.